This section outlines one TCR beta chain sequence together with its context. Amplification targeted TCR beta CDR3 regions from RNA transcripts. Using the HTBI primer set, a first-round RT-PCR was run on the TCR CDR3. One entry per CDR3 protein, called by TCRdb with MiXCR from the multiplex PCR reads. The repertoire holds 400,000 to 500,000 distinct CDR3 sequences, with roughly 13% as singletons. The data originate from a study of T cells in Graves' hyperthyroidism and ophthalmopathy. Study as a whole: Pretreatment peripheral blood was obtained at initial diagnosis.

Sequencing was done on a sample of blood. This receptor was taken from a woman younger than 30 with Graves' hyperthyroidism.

CDR3 DNA sequence: TGTGCCAGCAGCGTATCGGGAGGGCTGAATGAGCAGTTCTTC. This sequence encodes CASSVSGGLNEQFF. This chain links TRBV9 with TRBJ2-1; 8 bases are shared with TRBD2. Looked up from germline, CDR1 is SGDLS and CDR2 is YYNGEE. This CDR3 spans 14 amino acids. V gave up 1 base and J gave up 7 bases; unmatched junction bases: 4.